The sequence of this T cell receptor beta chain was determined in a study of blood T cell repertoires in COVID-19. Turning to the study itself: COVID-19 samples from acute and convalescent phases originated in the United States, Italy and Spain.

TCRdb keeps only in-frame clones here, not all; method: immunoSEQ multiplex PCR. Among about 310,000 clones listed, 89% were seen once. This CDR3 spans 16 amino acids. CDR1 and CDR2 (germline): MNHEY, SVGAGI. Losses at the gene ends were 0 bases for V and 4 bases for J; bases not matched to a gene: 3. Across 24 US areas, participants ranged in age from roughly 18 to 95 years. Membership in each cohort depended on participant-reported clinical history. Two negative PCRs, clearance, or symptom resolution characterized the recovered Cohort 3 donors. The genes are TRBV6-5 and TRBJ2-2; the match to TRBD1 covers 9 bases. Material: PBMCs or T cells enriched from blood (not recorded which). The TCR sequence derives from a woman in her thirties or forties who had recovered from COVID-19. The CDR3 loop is CASSYSQTGGTGELFF. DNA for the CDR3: TGTGCCAGCAGTTACTCGCAGACAGGGGGCACCGGGGAGCTGTTTTTT.